This entry is about one T cell receptor beta chain. The test was conducted at deep level. Each unsorted PBMC replicate got 300 ng genomic DNA, roughly 30,000 genomes. Methods used by the authors: ImmunoSEQ only sent back junction sequences with no quality scores, so filtering was done differently. Only in-frame clones appear in the TCRdb table, and some are missing; sequencing was by immunoSEQ multiplex PCR. The V and J calls and clone size come from that table; D and trimming were worked out from the DNA. Of roughly 500,000 clones listed, more than 75% are singletons. Everyone who donated was a Caucasian adult who lived in Nashville, Tennessee. With V trimmed by 5 bases and J by 6 bases, 10 bases remained unmatched. Germline lookup yields CDR1 SGHRS and CDR2 YFSETQ. This CDR3 contains 16 residues. The data are from a study of shared clonotypes between healthy human individuals.

The chain links TRBV5-1 to TRBJ2-2, with 10 bases identical to TRBD2. The receptor was isolated from a woman between 40 and 50 years old in good health. Some clones in this sample may be carry-over from other donors' samples. The sample was PBMCs. In nucleotides, the CDR3 is TGCGCCAGCAGAACGGGAACTAGCGGGACGTCCGGGGAGCTGTTTTTT. Encoded protein: CASRTGTSGTSGELFF.